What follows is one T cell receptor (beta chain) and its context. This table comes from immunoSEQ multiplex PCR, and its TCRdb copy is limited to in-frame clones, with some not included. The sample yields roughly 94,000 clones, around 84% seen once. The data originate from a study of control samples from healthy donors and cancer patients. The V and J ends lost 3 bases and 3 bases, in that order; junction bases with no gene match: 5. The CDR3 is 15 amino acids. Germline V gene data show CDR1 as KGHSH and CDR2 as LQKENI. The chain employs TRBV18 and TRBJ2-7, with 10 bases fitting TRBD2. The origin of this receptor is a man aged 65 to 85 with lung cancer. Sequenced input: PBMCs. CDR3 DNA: TGTGCCAGCTCACCTGGACTAGCGGTTGGCTACGAGCAGTACTTC. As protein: CASSPGLAVGYEQYF.